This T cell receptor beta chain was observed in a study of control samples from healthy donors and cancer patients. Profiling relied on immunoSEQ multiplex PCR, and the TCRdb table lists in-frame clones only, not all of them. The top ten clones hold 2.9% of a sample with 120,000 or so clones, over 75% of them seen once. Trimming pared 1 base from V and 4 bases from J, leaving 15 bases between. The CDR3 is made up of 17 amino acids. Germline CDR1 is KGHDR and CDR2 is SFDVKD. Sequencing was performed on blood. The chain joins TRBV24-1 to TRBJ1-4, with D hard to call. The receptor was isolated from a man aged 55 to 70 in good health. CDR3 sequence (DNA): TGTGCCACCAGTGATTTAGAAGTTGTGCAGCATAATGAAAAACTGTTTTTT. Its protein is CATSDLEVVQHNEKLFF.